This T cell receptor beta chain is drawn from a study of Ad26.COV2.S vaccination and SARS-CoV-2 variants. Overall study findings and caveats: The TCR breadth and depth analyses may have produced an underestimate of total T cell responses. Relative to placebo recipients, vaccine recipients exhibited elevated spike-specific TCR breadth. Substantial breadth in spike-specific CD8+ and CD4+ T cell responses was reportedly seen after vaccination.

Germline assignment: CDR1 SGHVS and CDR2 FQNEAQ. Trimming left V 4 bases short and J 8 bases short, with 14 bases between. The CDR3 spans 14 residues. The repertoire was sequenced with immunoSEQ multiplex PCR; TCRdb's copy has only in-frame clones and lacks some. Of about 94,000 clones in the sample, more than 70% were seen once. Details on this clone: Its antigen is currently unknown.

Sequences were derived from peripheral blood, sampled after recovery from COVID-19. The gene calls are TRBV7-8 and TRBJ1-4, with D unresolved. The source is a human donor who had recovered from COVID-19. CDR3 DNA sequence: TGTGCCAGCAGCTACGGCGGGCTAAGGGAAAAACTGTTTTTT. Protein sequence: CASSYGGLREKLFF.